These 6 T cell receptor beta chains originate from one sample sequenced in a study of T cell changes during pregnancy in multiple sclerosis. Using immunoSEQ multiplex PCR, the repertoire was profiled, and TCRdb retains in-frame clones only, with some absent. The sample lists approximately 46,000 clones, more than 90% occurring once. The source was CD8+ T cells from peripheral blood mononuclear cells, collected after pregnancy. These receptors were taken from a female donor with multiple sclerosis, enrolled in a pregnancy study.

This chain connects TRBV6-1 to TRBJ1-3; 7 positions match TRBD1. The CDR3 is 12 residues long. CDR1 MNHNS and CDR2 SASEGT come from the germline V gene. The junction had 3 bases not matched to a gene; V was cut back by 11 bases and J by 2 bases. CDR3 in amino acids: CAQRGPGNTIYF. In DNA, the CDR3 is TGTGCCCAGAGGGGGCCTGGAAACACCATATATTTT.

The V and J genes are TRBV5-4 and TRBJ1-5; 8 bases match TRBD1. Germline assignment: CDR1 SGHNT and CDR2 YYREEE (reference sequence). J lost 9 bases, V lost 4 bases, and 15 bases had no gene match. The CDR3 is 16 residues long. The CDR3 DNA sequence: TGTGCCAGCAGCGCGACAGGGGAGGGTTACCCAGGGCCCCAGCATTTT. It yields the protein CASSATGEGYPGPQHF.

This chain links TRBV10-3 with TRBJ1-1, with D possibly TRBD1 on 5 matching bases. The CDR3 length is 15 residues. The V gene's germline CDR1 is ENHRY and CDR2 SYGVKD. The V and J ends lost 8 bases and 5 bases respectively, with 21 bases between them. The chain's CDR3 is CAIGTPAIAGTEAFF. In DNA, the CDR3 is TGTGCCATCGGGACTCCCGCGATCGCTGGGACTGAAGCTTTCTTT.

The V gene is TRBV7-3, the J gene TRBJ2-3; no definite D call. The CDR3 extends over 15 amino acids. Germline CDR1 SGHTA, CDR2 FQGTGA. V was clipped by 0 bases and J by 2 bases, with 9 bases between them. The CDR3 bases are TGTGCCAGCAGCTTAACGTTGTCTACCACAGATACGCAGTATTTT. Its protein is CASSLTLSTTDTQYF.

The rearrangement uses TRBV4-2 and TRBJ2-7; a weak D match, TRBD1 (6 bases). Germline V gene lookup returns CDR1 LGHNA and CDR2 YNFKEQ. The CDR3 loop spans 16 amino acids. Trimming cost V 7 bases and J 1 base, with 20 bases left between them. As DNA, the CDR3 is TGTGCCAGCACCTTCGGTGCCGGGACACAGTCCTACGAGCAGTACTTC. Its protein product is CASTFGAGTQSYEQYF.

In this sample, this clone turned up once. V gene TRBV7-8 combines with J gene TRBJ2-7; TRBD1 might be the D (7 bases). Deletions cut 2 bases from V and 7 bases from J, with 33 bases between. The CDR3 is 20 residues long. CDR1 is SGHVS and CDR2 is FQNEAQ in the germline V gene. Here the CDR3 DNA reads TGTGCCAGCAGCTTATTGGCACCCCCGCGGGACAGACTTTTGGCGGGGGAGCAGTACTTC. Its protein product is CASSLLAPPRDRLLAGEQYF.